This T cell receptor beta chain derives from a study of blood T cell repertoires in COVID-19. Study in general: From the United States, Italy and Spain came samples of acute and convalescent COVID-19. PBMCs, B-cell-depleted T cells, or T cells were the source of the cDNA or gDNA that made up the material.

Per the authors' pipeline: Scientists estimated how many nucleated cells there were by amplifying reference gene primers. Produced via immunoSEQ multiplex PCR; TCRdb's table is partial and in-frame only. D and trimming come from the DNA, and the V and J calls and clone size come from that table. The repertoire consists of under 500,000 clones, with about 89% occurring once and the leading ten covering roughly 4%. This CDR3 is built from 15 residues. V lost 6 bases to trimming and J lost 0 bases, with 14 bases between them. Germline assignment: CDR1 SEHNR and CDR2 FQNEAQ (reference sequence). The material sequenced was peripheral blood. The chain couples TRBV7-9 to TRBJ1-2; D may be TRBD1 (5 bases). This clonotype was obtained from a woman aged 25 to 39 with acute or convalescent COVID-19. The CDR3 here is CASSQPRQSNYGYTF. The CDR3 DNA is TGTGCCAGCAGTCAACCTCGACAGTCTAACTATGGCTACACCTTC.